These 24 T cell receptor beta chains were all obtained from the same sample, sequenced in a study of beta chain features in type 1 diabetes. Expressed TCRB transcripts were sequenced after all isolated RNA was converted to cDNA. TCRdb's copy holds only in-frame clones and misses some; the assay was immunoSEQ multiplex PCR. The sample includes roughly 230,000 clones, 9.5% to 13% of them seen just once. What these receptors recognize is not known. Broader study findings: Patients with Type 1 diabetes showed moderately but significantly shorter TCRB CDR3s in all four CD4+ subsets.

Sequenced sample: naive CD4+ T cells from blood. These TCRs come from a man aged 25-45 years with type 1 diabetes.

This clone was counted only a few times. The chain combines TRBV5-1 with TRBJ2-3; D might be TRBD2 (6 bases). The germline V and J ends were trimmed by 2 bases and 2 bases, with 9 bases remaining between them. CDR1 and CDR2 from the germline V gene are SGHRS and YFSETQ. The CDR3 consists of 14 residues. The CDR3 region is CASSLTGVTDTQYF. In DNA, the CDR3 is TGCGCCAGCAGCTTAACGGGGGTCACAGATACGCAGTATTTT.

This clone was picked up a small number of times. The chain joins TRBV7-2 to TRBJ2-1; 14 bases are a match to TRBD2. J gave up 7 bases and V 5 bases, and 7 bases lay outside the gene matches. CDR1 is SGHTA, CDR2 FQGNSA, per germline. This CDR3 comprises 16 residues. CDR3 DNA: TGTGCCAGCAGCCTATGGACTAGCGGGGGGTGGAATGAGCAGTTCTTC. Its protein product is CASSLWTSGGWNEQFF.

A few counts support this clone. V is TRBV30 and J is TRBJ1-2; D remains unclear. Trimming pared 2 bases from V and 5 bases from J, leaving 9 bases between. Germline loops: CDR1 GTSNPN, CDR2 SVGIG (reference sequence). The CDR3 consists of 12 residues. CDR3 sequence (DNA): TGTGCCTGGAGTTCAGGCTTGTATGGCTACACCTTC. This sequence encodes CAWSSGLYGYTF.

This clone has just a few counts. V usage is TRBV5-1 and J usage is TRBJ2-3; perhaps TRBD2 as D (5 bases). The germline V and J ends were trimmed by 4 bases and 3 bases, with 15 bases remaining between them. This CDR3 comprises 15 residues. In germline, CDR1 is SGHRS, CDR2 YFSETQ. CDR3 in amino acids: CASSPEGMETDTQYF. The CDR3 region has the DNA TGCGCCAGCAGCCCTGAGGGTATGGAAACAGATACGCAGTATTTT.

The V and J genes are TRBV28 and TRBJ1-3; TRBD1 matches at 9 bases. The V and J ends lost 6 bases and 2 bases, in that order; junction bases with no gene match: 5. Per germline, CDR1 MDHEN and CDR2 SYDVKM. The CDR3 is made up of 15 amino acids. CDR3 residues: CASSSDRGAGNTIYF. In DNA form, the CDR3 reads TGTGCCAGCAGCTCGGACAGGGGAGCTGGAAACACCATATATTTT.

A few counts support this clone. The rearrangement links TRBV4-1 to TRBJ1-1; D unclear. The CDR3 is 15 residues long. Trimming stripped 4 bases from V and 0 bases from J, with 12 bases between. Germline CDR1 reads MGHRA; CDR2 reads YSYEKL. The CDR3 is CASSPGSGVNTEAFF. CDR3 in DNA: TGCGCCAGCAGCCCCGGGTCCGGGGTGAACACTGAAGCTTTCTTT.

This clone was seen a handful of times. The chain uses TRBV7-2 and TRBJ1-4; D is unclear. This CDR3 has 15 residues. V shed 2 bases and J shed 4 bases, with 11 bases lying between them. Germline lookup yields CDR1 SGHTA and CDR2 FQGNSA. The CDR3 bases are TGTGCCAGCAGCTTACTCGGGAGCCGTAATGAAAAACTGTTTTTT. Its translation: CASSLLGSRNEKLFF.

This clone showed up just a few times. The chain is built from TRBV19 and TRBJ1-5, with D possibly TRBD1 on 6 matching bases. The V end was cut by 5 bases, the J end by 3 bases, with 14 bases between. The CDR3 covers 15 residues. Per the germline V gene, CDR1 is LNHDA and CDR2 is SQIVND (reference sequence). In DNA form, the CDR3 reads TGTGCCAGTAGTGACCTCCGGGACAACAATCAGCCCCAGCATTTT. Protein product: CASSDLRDNNQPQHF.

This clone has only a few counts. The rearrangement uses TRBV4-1 and TRBJ2-1; possibly TRBD1 for D (5 bases). The CDR3 runs to 15 residues. Per germline, CDR1 MGHRA and CDR2 YSYEKL. The germline V and J ends were trimmed by 3 bases and 4 bases, with 13 bases remaining between them. CDR3 residues: CASSQTVNQYNEQFF. The DNA of the CDR3 is TGCGCCAGCAGCCAGACAGTAAACCAATACAATGAGCAGTTCTTC.

This clone showed up just a few times. The V and J genes are TRBV14 and TRBJ2-4, with D maybe TRBD2 (6 bases). CDR1 and CDR2 from the germline V gene are SGHDN and FVKESK. This CDR3 spans 13 amino acids. Trimming took off 3 bases at V and 7 bases at J, with 10 bases between the two ends. CDR3 region: CASSQGGYNIQYF. Written as DNA, the CDR3 is TGTGCCAGCAGCCAGGGAGGTTATAACATTCAGTACTTC.

This chain connects TRBV5-1 to TRBJ1-2; maybe TRBD1 (6 bases). CDR1 is SGHRS and CDR2 is YFSETQ in the germline V gene. The germline V and J ends were trimmed by 5 bases and 7 bases, with 18 bases remaining between them. This CDR3 comprises 14 residues. The CDR3 loop is CASRGGAAEAGYTF. CDR3 sequence (DNA): TGCGCCAGCAGAGGGGGGGCCGCCGAGGCTGGCTACACCTTC.

The rearrangement links TRBV27 to TRBJ2-5; TRBD2 is a possible D gene (5 bases). The CDR3 totals 13 residues. The V and J ends lost 9 bases and 3 bases respectively, with 14 bases between them. Germline lookup yields CDR1 MNHEY and CDR2 SMNVEV (reference sequence). This CDR3 reads CASSELVKETQYF. In DNA, the CDR3 is TGTGCCAGTAGTGAACTAGTTAAAGAGACCCAGTACTTC.

This clone has a handful of counts. This chain connects TRBV18 to TRBJ2-7; D call uncertain. Trimming cost V 3 bases and J 2 bases, with 8 bases left between them. The CDR3 loop spans 13 amino acids. Germline V gene sequence: CDR1 KGHSH, CDR2 LQKENI. CDR3 sequence (DNA): TGTGCCAGCTCACCCATCCCCACCTACGAGCAGTACTTC. Protein: CASSPIPTYEQYF.

This clone was counted between two and nine times. This chain uses TRBV4-1 with TRBJ1-1, with TRBD1 matching 7 bases. V trimming: 3 bases; J trimming: 0 bases; junction bases outside the gene matches: 1. The CDR3 is made up of 14 amino acids. Germline V CDR1 and CDR2: MGHRA, YSYEKL. The DNA for the CDR3 is TGCGCCAGCAGCCAGACAGGGTTGAACACTGAAGCTTTCTTT. Encoded protein: CASSQTGLNTEAFF.

On this clone itself: The sample has other DNA sequences that encode this CDR3 too. The V call is TRBV5-1, the J call TRBJ2-5; TRBD1 is a possible D gene (6 bases). CDR3 length equals 13 residues. Trimming stripped 3 bases from V and 1 base from J, with 7 bases between. CDR1 is SGHRS, CDR2 YFSETQ, per germline. The CDR3 spells CASSSQGQETQYF. Here the CDR3 DNA reads TGCGCCAGCAGCTCACAGGGCCAAGAGACCCAGTACTTC.

The rearrangement joins TRBV5-1 to TRBJ2-7, with D possibly matching TRBD1 (7 bases). The V end was cut by 3 bases, the J end by 7 bases, with 11 bases between. This CDR3 is 12 amino acids long. Germline V gives CDR1 SGHRS, CDR2 YFSETQ. CDR3 in amino acids: CASSYQGGEQYF. In DNA, the CDR3 is TGCGCCAGCAGCTACCAGGGGGGAGAGCAGTACTTC.

The rearrangement uses TRBV2 and TRBJ2-1; possibly TRBD1 for D (5 bases). Germline values: CDR1 SNHLY, CDR2 FYNNEI. Trimming removed 7 bases at V and 4 bases at J, with 8 bases between. The CDR3 runs 12 residues. DNA for the CDR3: TGTGCCAGCAATAGACAGTACAATGAGCAGTTCTTC. Translating it yields CASNRQYNEQFF.

This clone has just a few counts. The chain couples TRBV5-1 to TRBJ2-3; 10 bases are a match to TRBD2. The CDR3 length is 15 residues. V shed 2 bases and J 5 bases; nucleotides not matched to a gene: 5. Germline-derived CDR1 and CDR2 are SGHRS and YFSETQ. CDR3: CASSLAGGPGDTQYF. The CDR3 DNA is TGCGCCAGCAGCTTAGCGGGGGGGCCGGGAGATACGCAGTATTTT.

The gene calls are TRBV2 and TRBJ2-1; D call uncertain. V was trimmed by 7 bases and J by 4 bases, leaving 5 bases between them. The CDR3 loop spans 11 amino acids. From germline, CDR1 is SNHLY and CDR2 FYNNEI. CDR3 amino acids: CASTSYNEQFF. The DNA of the CDR3 is TGTGCCAGCACCTCGTACAATGAGCAGTTCTTC.

The chain combines TRBV4-2 with TRBJ2-3; 8 bases are shared with TRBD2. This CDR3 region has 16 residues. The trim removed 3 bases at V and 2 bases at J, leaving 7 bases unmatched. The germline gives CDR1 LGHNA, CDR2 YNFKEQ. The CDR3 bases are TGTGCCAGCAGCCAGGCCCGGGGGGGCTCCACAGATACGCAGTATTTT. Translation: CASSQARGGSTDTQYF.

The chain uses TRBV15 and TRBJ2-7; D perhaps matches TRBD2 (5 bases). Germline CDR1 LNHNV, CDR2 YYDKDF (reference sequence). Trimming cost V 8 bases and J 0 bases, with 17 bases left between them. The CDR3 has 15 residues. The CDR3 nucleotides read TGTGCCACCTCCGTCGAGGGCAGCCTCTCCTACGAGCAGTACTTC. It yields the protein CATSVEGSLSYEQYF.

This rearrangement joins TRBV29-1 to TRBJ2-1; 11 bases are a match to TRBD2. Germline values: CDR1 SQVTM, CDR2 ANQGSEA. The CDR3 runs 16 residues. The junction had 7 bases not matched to a gene; V was cut back by 4 bases and J by 2 bases. The CDR3 nucleotides read TGCAGCGTTGGGCTAGCGGGGGGAACTACCTACAATGAGCAGTTCTTC. This codes for CSVGLAGGTTYNEQFF.

On this clone: This CDR3 is also generated by other DNA sequences in the sample. CDR3 sequence (DNA): TGTGCCAGCAGCTTGGGGAGAAACACTGAAGCTTTCTTT. Translated: CASSLGRNTEAFF. The chain is built from TRBV5-6 and TRBJ1-1; D gene uncertain. Germline CDR1 is SGHDT and CDR2 is YYEEEE. This CDR3 comprises 13 residues. V dropped 0 bases and J dropped 2 bases, with 5 bases sitting between them.

The CDR3 nucleotides are TGTGCCAGCAGCCATAGGGCAGGGGAAGACAGCAATCAGCCCCAGCATTTT. Protein product: CASSHRAGEDSNQPQHF. The chain joins TRBV4-2 to TRBJ1-5; D possibly corresponds to TRBD1 (6 bases). The CDR3 is made up of 17 amino acids. Germline V gene lookup returns CDR1 LGHNA and CDR2 YNFKEQ. Trimming pared 3 bases from V and 1 base from J, leaving 16 bases between.